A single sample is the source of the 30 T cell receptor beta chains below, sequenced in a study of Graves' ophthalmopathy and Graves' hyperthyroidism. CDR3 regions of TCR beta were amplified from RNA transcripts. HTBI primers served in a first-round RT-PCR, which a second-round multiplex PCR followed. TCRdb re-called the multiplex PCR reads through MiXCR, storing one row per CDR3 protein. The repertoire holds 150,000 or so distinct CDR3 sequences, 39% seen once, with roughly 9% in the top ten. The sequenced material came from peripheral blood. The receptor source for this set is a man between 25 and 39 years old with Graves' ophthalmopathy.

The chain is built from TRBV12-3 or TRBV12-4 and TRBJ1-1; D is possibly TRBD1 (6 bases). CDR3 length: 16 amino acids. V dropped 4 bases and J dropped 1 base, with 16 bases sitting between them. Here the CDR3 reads CASSYHPDRRNTEAFF. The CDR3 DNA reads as TGTGCCAGCAGTTACCATCCCGACAGGAGGAACACTGAAGCTTTCTTT.

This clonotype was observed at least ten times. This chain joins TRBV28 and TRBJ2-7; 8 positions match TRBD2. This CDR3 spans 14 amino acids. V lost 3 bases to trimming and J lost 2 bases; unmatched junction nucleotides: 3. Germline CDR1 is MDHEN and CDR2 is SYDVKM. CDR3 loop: CASSFGGEAYEQYF. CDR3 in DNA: TGTGCCAGCAGTTTCGGGGGGGAAGCCTACGAGCAGTACTTC.

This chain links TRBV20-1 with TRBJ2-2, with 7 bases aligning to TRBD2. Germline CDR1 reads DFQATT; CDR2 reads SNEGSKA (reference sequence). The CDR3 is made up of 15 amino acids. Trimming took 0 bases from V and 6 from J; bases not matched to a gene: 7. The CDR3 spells CSAREAGLDSGELFF. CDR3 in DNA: TGCAGTGCTAGAGAAGCCGGACTAGATTCCGGGGAGCTGTTTTTT.

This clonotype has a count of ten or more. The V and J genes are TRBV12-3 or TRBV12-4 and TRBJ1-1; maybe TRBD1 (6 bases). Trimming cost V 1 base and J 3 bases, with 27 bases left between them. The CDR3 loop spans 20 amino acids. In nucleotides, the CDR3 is TGTGCCAGCAGTTTAGGGGGGCTCGGGGGATGGGTTAATTTGGACACTGAAGCTTTCTTT. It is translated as CASSLGGLGGWVNLDTEAFF.

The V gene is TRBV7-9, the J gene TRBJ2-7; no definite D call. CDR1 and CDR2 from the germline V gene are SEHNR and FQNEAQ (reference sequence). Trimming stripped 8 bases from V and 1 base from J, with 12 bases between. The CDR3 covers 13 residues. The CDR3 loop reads CASDSGDSYEQYF. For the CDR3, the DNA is TGTGCCAGCGACTCTGGAGATTCCTACGAGCAGTACTTC.

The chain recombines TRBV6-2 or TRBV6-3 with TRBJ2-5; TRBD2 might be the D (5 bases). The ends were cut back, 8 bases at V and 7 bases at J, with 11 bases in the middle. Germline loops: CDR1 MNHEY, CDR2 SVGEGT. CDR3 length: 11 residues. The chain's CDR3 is CASVPRGTQYF. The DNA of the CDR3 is TGTGCCAGCGTCCCCCGGGGGACCCAGTACTTC.

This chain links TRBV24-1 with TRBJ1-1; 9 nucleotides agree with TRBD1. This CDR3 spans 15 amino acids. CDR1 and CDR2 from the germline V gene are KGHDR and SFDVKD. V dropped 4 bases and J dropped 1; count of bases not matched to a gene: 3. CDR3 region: CATSEGDRANTEAFF. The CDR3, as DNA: TGTGCCACCAGTGAAGGGGACAGGGCGAACACTGAAGCTTTCTTT.

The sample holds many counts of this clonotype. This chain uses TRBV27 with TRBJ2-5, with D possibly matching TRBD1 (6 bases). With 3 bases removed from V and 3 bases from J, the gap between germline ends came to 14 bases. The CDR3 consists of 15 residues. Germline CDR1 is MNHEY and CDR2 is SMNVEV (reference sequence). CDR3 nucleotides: TGTGCCAGCAGTTTTCCGGACAGTAAGAAAGAGACCCAGTACTTC. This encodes CASSFPDSKKETQYF.

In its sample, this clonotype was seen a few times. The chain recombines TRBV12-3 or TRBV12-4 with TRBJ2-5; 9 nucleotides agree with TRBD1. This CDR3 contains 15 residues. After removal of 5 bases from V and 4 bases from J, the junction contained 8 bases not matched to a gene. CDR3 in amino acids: CASSPDRGGGETQYF. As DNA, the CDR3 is TGTGCCAGCAGTCCCGACAGGGGGGGGGGAGAGACCCAGTACTTC.

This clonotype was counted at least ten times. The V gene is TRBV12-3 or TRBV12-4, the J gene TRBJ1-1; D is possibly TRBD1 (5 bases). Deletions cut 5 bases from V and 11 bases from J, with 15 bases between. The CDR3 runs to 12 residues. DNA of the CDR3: TGTGCCAGCAGTCGCTCGGGGGAGAGGGCTTTCTTT. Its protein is CASSRSGERAFF.

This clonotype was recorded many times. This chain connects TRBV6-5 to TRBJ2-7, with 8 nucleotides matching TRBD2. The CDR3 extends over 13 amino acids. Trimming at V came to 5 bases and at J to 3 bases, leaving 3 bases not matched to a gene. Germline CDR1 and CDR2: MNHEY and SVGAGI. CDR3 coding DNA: TGTGCCAGCAGTCACCGGGAGGGCTACGAGCAGTACTTC. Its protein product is CASSHREGYEQYF.

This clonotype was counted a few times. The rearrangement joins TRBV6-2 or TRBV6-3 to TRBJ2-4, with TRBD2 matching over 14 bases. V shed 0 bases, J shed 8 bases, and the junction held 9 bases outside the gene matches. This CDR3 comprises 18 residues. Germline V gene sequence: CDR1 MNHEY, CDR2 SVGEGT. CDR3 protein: CASSYSGGTSGRADIQYF. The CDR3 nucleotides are TGTGCCAGCAGTTACTCAGGGGGGACTAGCGGGAGAGCTGACATTCAGTACTTC.

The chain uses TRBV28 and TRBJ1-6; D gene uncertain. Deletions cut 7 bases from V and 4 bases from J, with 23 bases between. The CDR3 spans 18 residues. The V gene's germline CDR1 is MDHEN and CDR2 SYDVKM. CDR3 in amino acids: CASTARVAITTYNSPLHF. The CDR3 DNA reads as TGTGCCAGCACCGCTCGTGTGGCCATTACTACATATAATTCACCCCTCCACTTT.

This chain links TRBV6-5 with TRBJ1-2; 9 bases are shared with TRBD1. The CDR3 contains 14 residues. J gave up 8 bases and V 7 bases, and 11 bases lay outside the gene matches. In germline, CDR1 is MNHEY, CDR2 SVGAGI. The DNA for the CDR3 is TGTGCCAGCAAGTTCGGGACAGGGATTGAGGGCTACACCTTC. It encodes CASKFGTGIEGYTF.

Written as DNA, the CDR3 is TGTGCCAGCAGTTTGGACAGGGCATACACCATATATTTT. This sequence encodes CASSLDRAYTIYF. The genes are TRBV12-3 or TRBV12-4 and TRBJ1-3; 8 nucleotides agree with TRBD1. V was pared by 3 bases and J by 8 bases, with 3 bases of the junction left unmatched. This CDR3 contains 13 residues.

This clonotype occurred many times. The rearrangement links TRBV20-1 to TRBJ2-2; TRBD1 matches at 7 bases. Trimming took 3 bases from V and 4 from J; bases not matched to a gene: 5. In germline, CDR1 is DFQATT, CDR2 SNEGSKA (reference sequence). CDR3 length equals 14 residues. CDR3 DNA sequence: TGCAGTGCTAGCCAAGGGGGCAGCACCGGGGAGCTGTTTTTT. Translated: CSASQGGSTGELFF.

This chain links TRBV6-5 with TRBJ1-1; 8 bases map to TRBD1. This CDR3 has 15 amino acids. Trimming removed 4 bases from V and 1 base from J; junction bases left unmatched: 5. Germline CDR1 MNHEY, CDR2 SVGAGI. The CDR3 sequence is CASSLDRASNTEAFF. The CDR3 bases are TGTGCCAGCAGTTTGGACAGGGCGTCGAACACTGAAGCTTTCTTT.

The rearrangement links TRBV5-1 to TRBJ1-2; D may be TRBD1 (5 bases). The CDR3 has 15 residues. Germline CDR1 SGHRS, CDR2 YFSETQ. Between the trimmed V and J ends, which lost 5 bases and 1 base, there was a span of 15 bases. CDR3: CASSPDRLYNYGYTF. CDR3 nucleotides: TGCGCCAGCAGTCCCGACAGACTTTATAACTATGGCTACACCTTC.

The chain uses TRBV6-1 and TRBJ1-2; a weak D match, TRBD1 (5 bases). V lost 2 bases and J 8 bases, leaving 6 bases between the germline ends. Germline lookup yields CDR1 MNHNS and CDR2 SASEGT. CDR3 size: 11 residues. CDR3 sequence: CASSEWDGYTF. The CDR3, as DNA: TGTGCCAGCAGTGAATGGGACGGCTACACCTTC.

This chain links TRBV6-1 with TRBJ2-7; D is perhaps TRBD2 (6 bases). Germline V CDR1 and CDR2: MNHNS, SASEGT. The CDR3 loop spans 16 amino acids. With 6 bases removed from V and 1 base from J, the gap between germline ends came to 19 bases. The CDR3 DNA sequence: TGTGCCAGCAGCCCCGCGGCTAGCGAACAGTCCTACGAGCAGTACTTC. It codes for CASSPAASEQSYEQYF.

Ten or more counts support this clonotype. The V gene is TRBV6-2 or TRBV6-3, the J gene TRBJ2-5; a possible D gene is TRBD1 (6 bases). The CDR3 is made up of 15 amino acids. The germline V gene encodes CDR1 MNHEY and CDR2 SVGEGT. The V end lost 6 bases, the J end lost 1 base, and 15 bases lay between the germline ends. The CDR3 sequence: CASSPGQSTQETQYF. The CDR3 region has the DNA TGTGCCAGCAGCCCCGGACAGTCGACCCAAGAGACCCAGTACTTC.

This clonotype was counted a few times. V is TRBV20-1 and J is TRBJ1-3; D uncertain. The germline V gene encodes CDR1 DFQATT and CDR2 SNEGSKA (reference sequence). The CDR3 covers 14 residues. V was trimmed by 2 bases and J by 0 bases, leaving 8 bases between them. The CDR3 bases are TGCAGTGCTAGACCTGGGAGCTCTGGAAACACCATATATTTT. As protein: CSARPGSSGNTIYF.

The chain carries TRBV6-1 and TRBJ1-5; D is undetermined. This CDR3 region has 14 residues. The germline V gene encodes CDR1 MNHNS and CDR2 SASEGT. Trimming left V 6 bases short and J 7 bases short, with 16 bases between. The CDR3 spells CASRRTGLGQPQHF. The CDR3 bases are TGTGCCAGCAGGCGGACGGGTTTAGGGCAGCCCCAGCATTTT.

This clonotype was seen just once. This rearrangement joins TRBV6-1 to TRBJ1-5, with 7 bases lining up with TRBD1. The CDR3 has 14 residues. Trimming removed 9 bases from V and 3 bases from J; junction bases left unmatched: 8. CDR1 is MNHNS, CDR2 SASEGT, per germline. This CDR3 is CARLNTGDNQPQHF. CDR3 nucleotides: TGTGCCAGACTGAATACAGGGGACAATCAGCCCCAGCATTTT.

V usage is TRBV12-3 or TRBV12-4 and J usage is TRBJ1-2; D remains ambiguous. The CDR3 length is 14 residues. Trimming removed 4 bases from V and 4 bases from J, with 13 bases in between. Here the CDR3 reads CASSSGPLLYGYTF. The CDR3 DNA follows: TGTGCCAGCAGTTCCGGGCCACTACTCTATGGCTACACCTTC.

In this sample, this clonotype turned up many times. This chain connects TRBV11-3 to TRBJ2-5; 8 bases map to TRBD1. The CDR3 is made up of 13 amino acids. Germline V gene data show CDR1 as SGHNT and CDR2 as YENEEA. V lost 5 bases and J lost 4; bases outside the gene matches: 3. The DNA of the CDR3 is TGTGCCAGCAGCCCCAGGGGGCGAGAGACCCAGTACTTC. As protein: CASSPRGRETQYF.

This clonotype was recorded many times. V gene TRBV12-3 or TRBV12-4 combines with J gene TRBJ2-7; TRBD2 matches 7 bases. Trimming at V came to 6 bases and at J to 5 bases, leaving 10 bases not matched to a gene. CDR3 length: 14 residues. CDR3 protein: CASSSPPGRDEQYF. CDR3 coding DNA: TGTGCCAGCAGCTCGCCCCCAGGGAGGGACGAGCAGTACTTC.

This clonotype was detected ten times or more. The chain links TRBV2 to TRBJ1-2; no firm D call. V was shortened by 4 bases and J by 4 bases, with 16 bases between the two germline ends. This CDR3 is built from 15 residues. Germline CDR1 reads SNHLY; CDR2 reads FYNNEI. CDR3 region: CASSVSAGGIYGYTF. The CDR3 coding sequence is TGTGCCAGCAGTGTGTCCGCAGGAGGGATCTATGGCTACACCTTC.

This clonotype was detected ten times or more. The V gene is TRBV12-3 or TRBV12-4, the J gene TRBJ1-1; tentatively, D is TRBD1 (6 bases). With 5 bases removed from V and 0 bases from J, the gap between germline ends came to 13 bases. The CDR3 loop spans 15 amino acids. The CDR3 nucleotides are TGTGCCAGCAGTCCCCGACAGGCTATGAACACTGAAGCTTTCTTT. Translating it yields CASSPRQAMNTEAFF.

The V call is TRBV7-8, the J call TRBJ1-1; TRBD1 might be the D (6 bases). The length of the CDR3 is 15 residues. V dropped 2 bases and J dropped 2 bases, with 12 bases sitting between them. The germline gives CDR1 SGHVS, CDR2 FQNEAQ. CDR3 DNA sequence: TGTGCCAGCAGCTTAATGGGCAGGGGAAACACTGAAGCTTTCTTT. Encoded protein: CASSLMGRGNTEAFF.